A selection of T cell receptor beta chains follows, all from one sample in a study of T cell responses to AZD1222 COVID-19 vaccine. Measured with immunoSEQ multiplex PCR; TCRdb has only the in-frame clones, and not every one. The table has about 110,000 clones, less than 95% seen once. Specimen: peripheral blood, collected 28 days after the second AZD1222 dose. The receptors were gathered from an adult who received the AZD1222 COVID-19 vaccine. Each CDR3 is given with its conserved first and last residue. D genes are given only for firm matches. Where a row states a size, it is once, few, many or the class of an expanded clone; other rows omit it.

CDR3 DNA: TGTGCCAGCTCACAAGGAGACGGTAATCAGCCCCAGCATTTT
CDR3 protein: CASSQGDGNQPQHF
J gene: TRBJ1-5
D gene: .
clone size: .
CDR3 length: 14
V gene: TRBV18

CDR3 DNA: TGTGCCAGCAGCCAAGGAGGGGTTGATCGTGAAGCTTTCTTT
CDR3 protein: CASSQGGVDREAFF
J gene: TRBJ1-1
D gene: .
clone size: .
CDR3 length: 14
V gene: TRBV14

CDR3 DNA: TGTGCCAGCAGTAACCGTTGGGCGACCGGCTCCTACAATGAGCAGTTCTTC
CDR3 protein: CASSNRWATGSYNEQFF
J gene: TRBJ2-1
D gene: .
clone size: .
CDR3 length: 17
V gene: TRBV27

CDR3 DNA: TGCAGCGTTGCCGCCTATGCACAGGACCTAGCGGGGGCCATCAATGAGCAGTTCTTC
CDR3 protein: CSVAAYAQDLAGAINEQFF
J gene: TRBJ2-1
D gene: TRBD2
clone size: .
CDR3 length: 19
V gene: TRBV29-1

CDR3 DNA: TGTGCCAGCAGCCGTGAACAGGGGTCTCCTGGCGGCTACACCTTC
CDR3 protein: CASSREQGSPGGYTF
J gene: TRBJ1-2
D gene: TRBD1
clone size: .
CDR3 length: 15
V gene: TRBV3-1/TRBV3-2

CDR3 DNA: TGTGCCAGCAGCTTGGACCTCGGCCGTACCGGGGCCGATACGCAGTATTTT
CDR3 protein: CASSLDLGRTGADTQYF
J gene: TRBJ2-3
D gene: .
clone size: .
CDR3 length: 17
V gene: TRBV5-4

CDR3 DNA: TGCAGCGTTGGGTCCGAGGAGACCCAGTACTTC
CDR3 protein: CSVGSEETQYF
J gene: TRBJ2-5
D gene: .
clone size: .
CDR3 length: 11
V gene: TRBV29-1

CDR3 DNA: TGTGCCAGCAGTGATTATGCTTGGGGGGGCTATGGCTACACCTTC
CDR3 protein: CASSDYAWGGYGYTF
J gene: TRBJ1-2
D gene: .
clone size: .
CDR3 length: 15
V gene: TRBV6-1

CDR3 DNA: TGTGCCAGCAGTACAGGGGAGACAGGCTACACCTTC
CDR3 protein: CASSTGETGYTF
J gene: TRBJ1-2
D gene: TRBD1
clone size: .
CDR3 length: 12
V gene: TRBV6-5

CDR3 DNA: TGTGCCAGCAGCAGGGACAGCCCAGAGACCCAGTACTTC
CDR3 protein: CASSRDSPETQYF
J gene: TRBJ2-5
D gene: TRBD1
clone size: .
CDR3 length: 13
V gene: TRBV7-9

CDR3 DNA: TGCGCCAGCAGCTTGGAGGTCTCCTACGAGCAGTACTTC
CDR3 protein: CASSLEVSYEQYF
J gene: TRBJ2-7
D gene: .
clone size: .
CDR3 length: 13
V gene: TRBV5-1

CDR3 DNA: TGTGCCAGCAGTTTTTTGCGGGGGGATTCCGGGGAGCTGTTTTTT
CDR3 protein: CASSFLRGDSGELFF
J gene: TRBJ2-2
D gene: TRBD2
clone size: .
CDR3 length: 15
V gene: TRBV27

CDR3 DNA: TGTGCCAGCAGCTTAGCGTTCCGCGGAAACACAGATACGCAGTATTTT
CDR3 protein: CASSLAFRGNTDTQYF
J gene: TRBJ2-3
D gene: .
clone size: .
CDR3 length: 16
V gene: TRBV7-2

CDR3 DNA: TGTGCCAGCAGCAAAGCGGGTCGGGGTGGTGAGCAGTTCTTC
CDR3 protein: CASSKAGRGGEQFF
J gene: TRBJ2-1
D gene: .
clone size: few
CDR3 length: 14
V gene: TRBV21-1

CDR3 DNA: TGTGCCAGCAGCATCGGAGGGAGATATGGCTACACCTTC
CDR3 protein: CASSIGGRYGYTF
J gene: TRBJ1-2
D gene: .
clone size: .
CDR3 length: 13
V gene: TRBV21-1

CDR3 DNA: TGCAGCGTGAGGACAGGGAGCACTGAAGCTTTCTTT
CDR3 protein: CSVRTGSTEAFF
J gene: TRBJ1-1
D gene: TRBD1
clone size: few
CDR3 length: 12
V gene: TRBV29-1

CDR3 DNA: TGCGCCAGCAGCCAAACTAGCGGGGGATTCGCGGATACGCAGTATTTT
CDR3 protein: CASSQTSGGFADTQYF
J gene: TRBJ2-3
D gene: TRBD2
clone size: .
CDR3 length: 16
V gene: TRBV4-1

CDR3 DNA: TGTGCCAGCAGCTTAGGGGACGGACGGGTACTAAACTTC
CDR3 protein: CASSLGDGRVLNF
J gene: TRBJ2-4
D gene: .
clone size: .
CDR3 length: 13
V gene: TRBV11-2

CDR3 DNA: TGTGCCAGCAGTACGCAGGGCCCAGATACGCAGTATTTT
CDR3 protein: CASSTQGPDTQYF
J gene: TRBJ2-3
D gene: .
clone size: .
CDR3 length: 13
V gene: TRBV6-5

CDR3 DNA: TGTGCCACCTCAGACGCATTCTCTTCTGGAAACACCATATATTTT
CDR3 protein: CATSDAFSSGNTIYF
J gene: TRBJ1-3
D gene: .
clone size: .
CDR3 length: 15
V gene: TRBV6-5

CDR3 DNA: TGTGCCTGGAGTCAGGGAGATACGCAGTATTTT
CDR3 protein: CAWSQGDTQYF
J gene: TRBJ2-3
D gene: .
clone size: .
CDR3 length: 11
V gene: TRBV30

CDR3 DNA: TGTGCCAGCAGTTACTCGGGACAGATGAATCAGCCCCAGCATTTT
CDR3 protein: CASSYSGQMNQPQHF
J gene: TRBJ1-5
D gene: TRBD1
clone size: .
CDR3 length: 15
V gene: TRBV6-5

CDR3 DNA: TGTGCCAGCTCAGCCGGGGGGACCACCTACGAGCAGTACTTC
CDR3 protein: CASSAGGTTYEQYF
J gene: TRBJ2-7
D gene: TRBD2
clone size: .
CDR3 length: 14
V gene: TRBV18

CDR3 DNA: TGTGCCAGCAGCCAAGGAGGGAGCTATGGCTACACCTTC
CDR3 protein: CASSQGGSYGYTF
J gene: TRBJ1-2
D gene: .
clone size: .
CDR3 length: 13
V gene: TRBV3-1/TRBV3-2

CDR3 DNA: TGCGCCAGCCGGATACCAACTAGCGGGGGTTATACCGGGGAGCTGTTTTTT
CDR3 protein: CASRIPTSGGYTGELFF
J gene: TRBJ2-2
D gene: TRBD2
clone size: .
CDR3 length: 17
V gene: TRBV10-2

CDR3 DNA: TGTGCCAGCAGCTTTGAGGGGGGGTATTCACCCCTCCACTTT
CDR3 protein: CASSFEGGYSPLHF
J gene: TRBJ1-6
D gene: .
clone size: .
CDR3 length: 14
V gene: TRBV7-9

CDR3 DNA: TGTGCCAGCAGTTTATGGAGGGTGGCCCACCCCAGCAAGACAGATACGCAGTATTTT
CDR3 protein: CASSLWRVAHPSKTDTQYF
J gene: TRBJ2-3
D gene: .
clone size: .
CDR3 length: 19
V gene: TRBV27

CDR3 DNA: TGTGCCAGCAGATCAACCTATGGCTACACCTTC
CDR3 protein: CASRSTYGYTF
J gene: TRBJ1-2
D gene: .
clone size: .
CDR3 length: 11
V gene: TRBV6-5

CDR3 DNA: TGTGCCAGTAGTTCACCCAGGACTAGCACACAAGAGACCCAGTACTTC
CDR3 protein: CASSSPRTSTQETQYF
J gene: TRBJ2-5
D gene: TRBD2
clone size: .
CDR3 length: 16
V gene: TRBV19

CDR3 DNA: TGTGCCAGCAGCGCGGGACAGGGACACTATGGCTACACCTTC
CDR3 protein: CASSAGQGHYGYTF
J gene: TRBJ1-2
D gene: TRBD1
clone size: .
CDR3 length: 14
V gene: TRBV5-5

CDR3 DNA: TGTGCCAGTAGCCAAGGACCTATCAAGACCCAGTACTTC
CDR3 protein: CASSQGPIKTQYF
J gene: TRBJ2-5
D gene: .
clone size: .
CDR3 length: 13
V gene: TRBV19

CDR3 DNA: TGTGCCAGCAGCCAACTGACAGGGACTGAAAAACTGTTTTTT
CDR3 protein: CASSQLTGTEKLFF
J gene: TRBJ1-4
D gene: TRBD1
clone size: .
CDR3 length: 14
V gene: TRBV3-1/TRBV3-2

CDR3 DNA: TGTGCCAGCAGCTTAGGACAGGGGGTCTACGAGCAGTACTTC
CDR3 protein: CASSLGQGVYEQYF
J gene: TRBJ2-7
D gene: TRBD1
clone size: .
CDR3 length: 14
V gene: TRBV13

CDR3 DNA: TGTGCCAGTTTCTACAATGAGCAGTTCTTC
CDR3 protein: CASFYNEQFF
J gene: TRBJ2-1
D gene: .
clone size: .
CDR3 length: 10
V gene: TRBV6-5

CDR3 DNA: TGTGCCAGCAGCGGATTGTATCGCTCCTATAATTCACCCCTCCACTTT
CDR3 protein: CASSGLYRSYNSPLHF
J gene: TRBJ1-6
D gene: .
clone size: .
CDR3 length: 16
V gene: TRBV21-1

CDR3 DNA: TGCGCCAGCAGCCAAGTTAATTGGGGCGCGGACTATGGCTACACCTTC
CDR3 protein: CASSQVNWGADYGYTF
J gene: TRBJ1-2
D gene: .
clone size: .
CDR3 length: 16
V gene: TRBV4-3

CDR3 DNA: TGTGCCAGCAGTCACCCCCGGGAAACCTACGAGCAGTACTTC
CDR3 protein: CASSHPRETYEQYF
J gene: TRBJ2-7
D gene: .
clone size: .
CDR3 length: 14
V gene: TRBV2

CDR3 DNA: TGTGCCAGCAGCTCCACAGGGTACAACGAGCAGTACTTC
CDR3 protein: CASSSTGYNEQYF
J gene: TRBJ2-7
D gene: .
clone size: .
CDR3 length: 13
V gene: TRBV7-2

CDR3 DNA: TGTGCCAGTAGTATAGTTGGGGTAGACCTCCGCGAAACCCAGTACTTC
CDR3 protein: CASSIVGVDLRETQYF
J gene: TRBJ2-5
D gene: .
clone size: .
CDR3 length: 16
V gene: TRBV19

CDR3 DNA: TGTGCCAGCAGCCAAGATTCCCCCACCGGGGAGCTGTTTTTT
CDR3 protein: CASSQDSPTGELFF
J gene: TRBJ2-2
D gene: .
clone size: .
CDR3 length: 14
V gene: TRBV3-1/TRBV3-2

CDR3 DNA: TGTGCCAGCTCACCTAGGGGTGCGGAGACCCAGTACTTC
CDR3 protein: CASSPRGAETQYF
J gene: TRBJ2-5
D gene: .
clone size: .
CDR3 length: 13
V gene: TRBV18

CDR3 DNA: TGTGCCAGCAGTGAACGGGCCCCTCGGCAGACCCAGTACTTC
CDR3 protein: CASSERAPRQTQYF
J gene: TRBJ2-5
D gene: .
clone size: .
CDR3 length: 14
V gene: TRBV6-1

CDR3 DNA: TGTGCCAGCAGCCCCGGACAGGACAGAAACACCATATATTTT
CDR3 protein: CASSPGQDRNTIYF
J gene: TRBJ1-3
D gene: TRBD1
clone size: .
CDR3 length: 14
V gene: TRBV7-6

CDR3 DNA: TGCGCCAGCAGCTTAGGTGGGGGGACTCACACAGATACGCAGTATTTT
CDR3 protein: CASSLGGGTHTDTQYF
J gene: TRBJ2-3
D gene: .
clone size: .
CDR3 length: 16
V gene: TRBV5-1

CDR3 DNA: TGTGCCAGCAGCTTAGAAGGGGTTGGCTCACCCCTCCACTTT
CDR3 protein: CASSLEGVGSPLHF
J gene: TRBJ1-6
D gene: .
clone size: .
CDR3 length: 14
V gene: TRBV7-9

CDR3 DNA: TGCAGTGCCAATCCCGAACGGGCGGCTTTCTTT
CDR3 protein: CSANPERAAFF
J gene: TRBJ1-1
D gene: .
clone size: .
CDR3 length: 11
V gene: TRBV20-1

CDR3 DNA: TGCGCCAGCCAGACAGGGGGCAGAGATACGCAGTATTTT
CDR3 protein: CASQTGGRDTQYF
J gene: TRBJ2-3
D gene: TRBD1
clone size: .
CDR3 length: 13
V gene: TRBV5-1

CDR3 DNA: TGTGCCAGCAGCGCTAGGGACAGAATGAACACTGAAGCTTTCTTT
CDR3 protein: CASSARDRMNTEAFF
J gene: TRBJ1-1
D gene: TRBD1
clone size: .
CDR3 length: 15
V gene: TRBV9